Only a few counts were recorded for the clone carrying this TCR beta chain. Its antigen remains unidentified. TCRdb reprocessed the RT-PCR reads via MiXCR and lists one record per CDR3 protein. Of about 500,000 distinct CDR3 sequences in the sample, 10% to 15% were seen once. The sample is drawn from a study of response to subunit inactivated influenza vaccine. Germline V CDR1 and CDR2: DFQATT, SNEGSKA (reference sequence). This CDR3 contains 18 residues. Trimming stripped 5 bases from V and 8 bases from J, with 31 bases between. Study observations and caveats: The study's authors posited that every seasonal influenza vaccination enlists few new T cells.

The rearrangement links TRBV20-1 to TRBJ2-1, with D possibly being TRBD2 (8 bases). The TCR originated in a man in his fifties who received an inactivated influenza vaccine. Sequenced material: PBMCs from blood, taken 40 to 50 days after vaccination. CDR3 nucleotides: TGCAGTGCTTCCCCGGACAGGATAGGGGCGGGAGGAAGCCATGAGCAGTTCTTC. Its protein is CSASPDRIGAGGSHEQFF.